The clone carrying this T cell receptor (beta chain) was detected only a few times. This specimen belongs to a study of spatial heterogeneity in lung cancer. Overall study: As counted in raw reads, each unique TCR and UMI combination appeared more than ten times on average.

Germline loops: CDR1 MNHEY, CDR2 SVGEGT. With V trimmed by 5 bases and J by 2 bases, 7 bases remained unmatched. This CDR3 spans 16 amino acids. Each molecule of TCR cDNA was tagged with one unique molecular identifier. TCRdb re-called the 5' RACE reads with MiXCR, one entry per CDR3 protein. The data show some 29,000 distinct CDR3 sequences, with around 8.4% seen just once and roughly 40% held by the top ten. Time point in this sample: sample taken at primary tumor resection. No cells were sorted before sequencing. The whole RNA sequenced was extracted from tumor, nontumor lung or frozen PBMC. Donation came from around 72 patients with untreated early-stage non-small cell lung cancer.

The sequenced sample was PBMCs, obtained at surgery. The chain uses TRBV6-2 or TRBV6-3 and TRBJ2-1, with 9 bases lining up with TRBD2. The sequence derives from a female donor with early-stage non-small cell lung cancer. This CDR3 is CASSPSLAGAYNEQFF. The CDR3 bases are TGTGCCAGCAGTCCCTCTTTAGCGGGAGCCTACAATGAGCAGTTCTTC.